This T cell receptor (beta chain) emerged from a study of blood T cell repertoires in COVID-19. CDR1 and CDR2 (germline): SGDLS, YYNGEE. The ends were cut back, 0 bases at V and 3 bases at J, with 12 bases in the middle. This CDR3 contains 16 residues. Original data processing: The authors estimated nucleated cell counts from reference gene primer amplification. Here immunoSEQ multiplex PCR was the method, and the copy in TCRdb shows in-frame clones only, minus some. The DNA was the basis for D and trimming; V, J and clone size are from that table. In the table there are about 98,000 clones, around four fifths of which are singletons.

The TCR sequence derives from a man aged 40-50 years with active or convalescent COVID-19. This rearrangement joins TRBV9 to TRBJ2-2; D gene ambiguous. Sequenced input: peripheral blood. As DNA, the CDR3 is TGTGCCAGCAGCGTAGCGGGTAGCCGGGACACCGGGGAGCTGTTTTTT. Translating it yields CASSVAGSRDTGELFF.